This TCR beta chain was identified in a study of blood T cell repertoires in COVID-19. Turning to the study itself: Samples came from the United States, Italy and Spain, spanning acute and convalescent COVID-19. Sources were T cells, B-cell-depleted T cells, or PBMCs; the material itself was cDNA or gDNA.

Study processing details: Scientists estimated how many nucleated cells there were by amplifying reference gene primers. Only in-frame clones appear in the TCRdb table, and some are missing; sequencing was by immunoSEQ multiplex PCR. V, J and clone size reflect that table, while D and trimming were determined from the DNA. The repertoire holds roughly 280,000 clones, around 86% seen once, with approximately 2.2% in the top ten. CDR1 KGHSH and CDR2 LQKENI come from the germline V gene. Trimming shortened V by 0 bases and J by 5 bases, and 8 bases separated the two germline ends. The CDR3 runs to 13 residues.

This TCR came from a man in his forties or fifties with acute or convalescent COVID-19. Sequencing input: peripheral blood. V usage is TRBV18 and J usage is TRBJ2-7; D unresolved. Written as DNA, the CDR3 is TGTGCCAGCTCACCACCGAATGGAGACGAGCAGTACTTC. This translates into CASSPPNGDEQYF. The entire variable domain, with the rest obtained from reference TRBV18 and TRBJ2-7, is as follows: NAGVMQNPRHLVRRRGQEARLRCSPMKGHSHVYWYRQLPEEGLKFMVYLQKENIIDESGMPKERFSAEFPKEGPSILRIQQVVRGDSAAYFCASSPPNGDEQYFGPGTRLTVT.